The 23 T cell receptor beta chains given below trace back to one sample, sequenced in a study of blood T cell repertoires in COVID-19. Only in-frame clones appear in the TCRdb table, and some are missing; sequencing was by immunoSEQ multiplex PCR. This sample has over 150,000 clones, with around nine tenths found just once. The sample was peripheral blood. The receptors originated from a man between 45 and 60 years old with COVID-19, enrolled during active disease.

This sequence joins TRBV7-8 and TRBJ2-1; possibly TRBD1 or TRBD2 for D (12 bases each). Per the germline V gene, CDR1 is SGHVS and CDR2 is FQNEAQ. Trimming pared 5 bases from V and 0 bases from J, leaving 32 bases between. The CDR3 is made up of 22 amino acids. The chain's CDR3 is CASSRDRGLTSGRTGSYNEQFF. The DNA for the CDR3 is TGTGCCAGCAGCCGGGACAGGGGGCTAACTAGCGGGAGGACTGGCTCCTACAATGAGCAGTTCTTC.

The rearrangement joins TRBV28 to TRBJ2-3; possibly TRBD1 for D (7 bases). Between the trimmed V and J ends, which lost 7 bases and 1 base, there was a span of 15 bases. Germline CDR1 reads MDHEN; CDR2 reads SYDVKM. This CDR3 is built from 15 residues. Here the CDR3 reads CASNQGGIGTDTQYF. CDR3 sequence (DNA): TGTGCCAGCAATCAGGGGGGAATTGGCACAGATACGCAGTATTTT.

This sequence joins TRBV28 and TRBJ2-7, with D unresolved. Germline V gene lookup returns CDR1 MDHEN and CDR2 SYDVKM. The CDR3 sequence is 11 residues long. V lost 5 bases and J lost 6, with 8 bases in between. CDR3 sequence: CASSKTGEQYF. Written as DNA, the CDR3 is TGTGCCAGCAGTAAAACGGGCGAGCAGTACTTC.

The chain uses TRBV15 and TRBJ2-7; 9 bases fit TRBD2. Trimming took 5 bases from V and 3 from J; bases not matched to a gene: 8. Germline assignment: CDR1 LNHNV and CDR2 YYDKDF (reference sequence). The CDR3 runs to 15 residues. CDR3 in amino acids: CATSLAGGAHYEQYF. CDR3 sequence (DNA): TGTGCCACCAGCTTGGCGGGGGGGGCCCACTACGAGCAGTACTTC.

In this sample, this clone turned up once. Here the CDR3 DNA reads TGCGCCAGCAGCTTGGACAGCACGAACACCGGGGAGCTGTTTTTT. Protein: CASSLDSTNTGELFF. The V call is TRBV5-1, the J call TRBJ2-2; no firm D call. V was shortened by 0 bases and J by 0 bases, with 6 bases between the two germline ends. Germline loops: CDR1 SGHRS, CDR2 YFSETQ. This CDR3 contains 15 residues.

This clone was seen ten or more times. The CDR3 DNA is TGCGCCAGCAGCTTCCACGACAGGGTGGTCTTGGGTGGCTACACCTTC. Amino acids: CASSFHDRVVLGGYTF. The rearrangement joins TRBV5-1 to TRBJ1-2; TRBD1 matches 7 bases. J gave up 7 bases and V 2 bases, and 14 bases lay outside the gene matches. Per the germline V gene, CDR1 is SGHRS and CDR2 is YFSETQ. This CDR3 comprises 16 residues.

The chain employs TRBV7-8 and TRBJ1-5; D gene uncertain. CDR3 length: 13 residues. V was clipped by 4 bases and J by 5 bases, with 9 bases between them. Germline V lookup: CDR1 SGHVS, CDR2 FQNEAQ. This CDR3 is CASSSQPHQPQHF. The CDR3 DNA is TGTGCCAGCAGCTCACAGCCCCATCAGCCCCAGCATTTT.

This chain uses TRBV2 with TRBJ2-5, with D hard to call. The V gene's germline CDR1 is SNHLY and CDR2 FYNNEI. The V and J ends lost 2 bases and 4 bases respectively, with 11 bases between them. The CDR3 loop spans 14 amino acids. CDR3: CASSERQYRETQYF. In nucleotides, the CDR3 is TGTGCCAGCAGTGAACGCCAGTATCGAGAGACCCAGTACTTC.

V is TRBV7-9 and J is TRBJ1-6, with TRBD1 as a possible D gene (5 bases). Germline loops: CDR1 SEHNR, CDR2 FQNEAQ (reference sequence). The CDR3 runs 17 residues. The germline V and J ends were trimmed by 4 bases and 5 bases, with 18 bases remaining between them. Written as DNA, the CDR3 is TGTGCCAGCAGCTCCGATTTCCTCAGGGTGGATAATTCACCCCTCCACTTT. It yields the protein CASSSDFLRVDNSPLHF.

The chain joins TRBV21-1 to TRBJ1-6; the table's TRBD1 call for D was not verified on the DNA. TRBV21-1 is noted as a pseudogene. This CDR3 spans 15 amino acids. Here the CDR3 reads CASSNACRADSPLHF. CDR3 nucleotide sequence: TGTGCCAGCAGCAATGCATGCAGGGCTGATTCACCCCTCCACTTT.

The gene calls are TRBV15 and TRBJ1-3, with D possibly matching TRBD1 (5 bases). Per germline, CDR1 LNHNV and CDR2 YYDKDF (reference sequence). The length of the CDR3 is 18 residues. V lost 1 base and J 2 bases, leaving 18 bases between the germline ends. CDR3 amino acids: CATSRGSGLRGAGNTIYF. The CDR3 nucleotides are TGTGCCACCAGCAGAGGCTCAGGGCTGCGGGGAGCTGGAAACACCATATATTTT.

The CDR3 sequence is CATSRASGAYGYTF. CDR3 DNA: TGTGCCACCAGCAGAGCCTCAGGGGCCTATGGCTACACCTTC. The genes are TRBV15 and TRBJ1-2; D might be TRBD1 (6 bases). In germline, CDR1 is LNHNV, CDR2 YYDKDF (reference sequence). V lost 1 base, J lost 4 bases, and 10 bases lay in between. The CDR3 is 14 amino acids.

V and J are TRBV20-1 and TRBJ1-6; the D gene is possibly TRBD1 (5 bases). The germline CDR1 and CDR2 sequences are DFQATT and SNEGSKA (reference sequence). V lost 3 bases and J lost 9, with 9 bases in between. This CDR3 spans 12 amino acids. The CDR3 is CSASVRVSPLHF. The CDR3 DNA sequence: TGCAGTGCTAGTGTCAGGGTTTCACCCCTCCACTTT.

The chain combines TRBV30 with TRBJ2-7; 12 bases are a match to TRBD2. V lost 0 bases, J lost 5 bases, and 2 bases stayed unmatched. Germline lookup yields CDR1 GTSNPN and CDR2 SVGIG (reference sequence). The length of the CDR3 is 14 residues. Here the CDR3 DNA reads TGTGCCTGGAGTGTTACTAGCGGGAGGAACGAGCAGTACTTC. It yields the protein CAWSVTSGRNEQYF.

The chain is built from TRBV10-3 and TRBJ2-3; 11 bases map to TRBD2. CDR1 is ENHRY and CDR2 is SYGVKD in the germline V gene. Unmatched junction bases numbered 3, after V lost 0 bases and J lost 4 bases. CDR3 length: 16 residues. The CDR3 DNA follows: TGTGCCATCAGTGAGTCTTTAGCGGGGGGGTCAGATACGCAGTATTTT. Amino acids: CAISESLAGGSDTQYF.

The chain links TRBV24-1 to TRBJ2-3, with TRBD1 matching 8 bases. Germline V gene lookup returns CDR1 KGHDR and CDR2 SFDVKD. This CDR3 is 15 amino acids long. With V trimmed by 2 bases and J by 5 bases, 5 bases remained unmatched. CDR3 sequence: CATSDSGQGGDTQYF. In DNA form, the CDR3 reads TGTGCCACCAGTGATTCCGGACAGGGAGGAGATACGCAGTATTTT.

The chain carries TRBV4-1 and TRBJ1-2, with D possibly matching TRBD1 (6 bases). The CDR3 totals 16 residues. Trimming removed 3 bases at V and 4 bases at J, with 18 bases between. Germline V gene sequence: CDR1 MGHRA, CDR2 YSYEKL. The CDR3 region has the DNA TGCGCCAGCAGCCAGGGCTTGGACAGCCTAAGCTATGGCTACACCTTC. Residues: CASSQGLDSLSYGYTF.

The chain uses TRBV18 and TRBJ2-1, with TRBD2 as a possible D gene (6 bases). Trimming removed 0 bases from V and 8 bases from J, with 17 bases in between. Germline lookup yields CDR1 KGHSH and CDR2 LQKENI. The CDR3 has 16 residues. The CDR3 is CASSPPNSLARDEQFF. In DNA, the CDR3 is TGTGCCAGCTCACCACCGAACTCTCTAGCGCGAGATGAGCAGTTCTTC.

The chain is built from TRBV25-1 and TRBJ1-1; TRBD1 agrees at 8 bases. This CDR3 has 16 residues. The J segment lost 3 bases and the V segment lost 5 bases, leaving 11 bases of the junction unmatched. CDR1 and CDR2 (germline): MGHDK, SYGVNS. CDR3 sequence (DNA): TGTGCCAGCAGTACCCGGACAGGGTTGGTTTACACTGAAGCTTTCTTT. This gives the protein CASSTRTGLVYTEAFF.

The gene calls are TRBV19 and TRBJ2-2; 7 positions match TRBD1. V lost 6 bases and J lost 2; bases outside the gene matches: 6. The CDR3 runs 15 residues. Germline CDR1 LNHDA, CDR2 SQIVND (reference sequence). CDR3 sequence reads: CASRKTGPNTGELFF. The CDR3 nucleotides read TGTGCCAGTAGAAAGACAGGGCCCAACACCGGGGAGCTGTTTTTT. Full variable domain (rest looked up from reference TRBV19 and TRBJ2-2): DGGITQSPKYLFRKEGQNVTLSCEQNLNHDAMYWYRQDPGQGLRLIYYSQIVNDFQKGDIAEGYSVSREKKESFPLTVTSAQKNPTAFYLCASRKTGPNTGELFFGEGSRLTVL.

The chain joins TRBV20-1 to TRBJ2-7; the D is unclear. CDR1 and CDR2 from the germline V gene are DFQATT and SNEGSKA (reference sequence). The CDR3 is made up of 11 amino acids. Trimming removed 6 bases from V and 1 base from J, with 7 bases in between. CDR3 sequence: CSAQESYEQYF. CDR3 nucleotide sequence: TGCAGTGCCCAGGAATCCTACGAGCAGTACTTC.

The chain carries TRBV18 and TRBJ1-1, with D possibly TRBD1 on 5 matching bases. Per germline, CDR1 KGHSH and CDR2 LQKENI. CDR3 length equals 14 residues. V was clipped by 2 bases and J by 8 bases, with 15 bases between them. In DNA, the CDR3 is TGTGCCAGCTCACCAAGGTTGGGGGGGGAAGAAGCTTTCTTT. Translated, it gives CASSPRLGGEEAFF.

The rearrangement joins TRBV5-4 to TRBJ2-7, with TRBD1 matching 9 bases. Germline V gene sequence: CDR1 SGHNT, CDR2 YYREEE (reference sequence). J gave up 3 bases and V 5 bases, and 6 bases lay outside the gene matches. This CDR3 region has 14 residues. This CDR3 is CASSPGQGFYEQYF. CDR3 sequence (DNA): TGTGCCAGCAGTCCGGGACAGGGCTTCTACGAGCAGTACTTC.